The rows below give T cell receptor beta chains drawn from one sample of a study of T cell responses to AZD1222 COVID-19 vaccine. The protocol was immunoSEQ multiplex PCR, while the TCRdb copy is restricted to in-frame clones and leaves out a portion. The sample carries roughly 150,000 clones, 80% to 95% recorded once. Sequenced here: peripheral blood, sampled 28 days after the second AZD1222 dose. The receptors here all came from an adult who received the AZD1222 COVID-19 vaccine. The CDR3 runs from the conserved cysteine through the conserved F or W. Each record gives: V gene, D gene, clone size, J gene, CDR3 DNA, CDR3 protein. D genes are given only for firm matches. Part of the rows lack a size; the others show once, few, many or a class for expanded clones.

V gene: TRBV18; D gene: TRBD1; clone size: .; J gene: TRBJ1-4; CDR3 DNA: TGTGCCAGCTCACCACGGACAGGATCAACTAATGAAAAACTGTTTTTT; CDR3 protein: CASSPRTGSTNEKLFF
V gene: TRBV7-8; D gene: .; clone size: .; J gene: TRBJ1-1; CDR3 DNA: TGTGCCAGCAGCTTGGGCCCCGGGCTGAACACTGAAGCTTTCTTT; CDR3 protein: CASSLGPGLNTEAFF
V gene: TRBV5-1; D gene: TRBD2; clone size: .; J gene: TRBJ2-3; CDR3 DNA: TGCGCCAGCACCAAGGGACTAGCAGCTAGCACAGATACGCAGTATTTT; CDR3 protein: CASTKGLAASTDTQYF
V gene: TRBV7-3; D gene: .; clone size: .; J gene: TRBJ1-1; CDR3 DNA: TGTGCCAGCAGCTTATTCGGCAGCGGGACTGAAGCTTTCTTT; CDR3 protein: CASSLFGSGTEAFF
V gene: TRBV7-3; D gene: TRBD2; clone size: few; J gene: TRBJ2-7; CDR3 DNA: TGTGCCAGCAGCTTACACCCCAGCGGGAGTCTAAACGAGCAGTACTTC; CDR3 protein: CASSLHPSGSLNEQYF
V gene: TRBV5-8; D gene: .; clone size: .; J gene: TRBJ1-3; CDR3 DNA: TGTGCCAGCAGCTTGGAGTGGACAGATGGAAACACCATATATTTT; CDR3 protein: CASSLEWTDGNTIYF
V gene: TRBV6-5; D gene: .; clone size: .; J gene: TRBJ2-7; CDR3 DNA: TGTGCCAGCAGTTACCTGGTCAGGCCCTACGAGCAGTACTTC; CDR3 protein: CASSYLVRPYEQYF
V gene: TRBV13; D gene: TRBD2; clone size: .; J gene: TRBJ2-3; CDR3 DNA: TGTGCCAGCAGCTCAGGGACTAGCGGGAGGGCAGATACGCAGTATTTT; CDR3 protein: CASSSGTSGRADTQYF
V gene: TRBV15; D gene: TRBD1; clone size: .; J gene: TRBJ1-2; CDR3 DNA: TGTGCCACCAGCAGACCTGGGACAGGGGGCATCTATGATGGCTACACCTTC; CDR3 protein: CATSRPGTGGIYDGYTF
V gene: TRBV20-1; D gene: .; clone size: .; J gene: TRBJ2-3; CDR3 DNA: TGCAGTGCTAGTAGGGCAGATACGCAGTATTTT; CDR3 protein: CSASRADTQYF
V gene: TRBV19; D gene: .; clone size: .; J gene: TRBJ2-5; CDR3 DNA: TGTGCCAGTAGTATATCTCCTGGTCTGGGGACCCAGTACTTC; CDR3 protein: CASSISPGLGTQYF
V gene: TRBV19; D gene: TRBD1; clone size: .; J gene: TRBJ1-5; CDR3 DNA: TGTGCCAGTATTGTCAGAGGGACAGTTAATCAGCCCCAGCATTTT; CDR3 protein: CASIVRGTVNQPQHF
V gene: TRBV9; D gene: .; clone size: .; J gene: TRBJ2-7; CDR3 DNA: TGTGCCAGCAGCGTAGGAGGGAGGAGTGAGATCTACGAGCAGTACTTC; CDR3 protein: CASSVGGRSEIYEQYF
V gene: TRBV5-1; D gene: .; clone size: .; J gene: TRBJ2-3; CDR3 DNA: TGCGCCAGCAGCTTGGGGCAGGACGATACGCAGTATTTT; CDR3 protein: CASSLGQDDTQYF
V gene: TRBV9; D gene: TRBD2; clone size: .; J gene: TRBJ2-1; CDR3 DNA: TGTGCCAGCAGCGTAGAGGGCGGGGGGGCCTACAATGAGCAGTTCTTC; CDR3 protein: CASSVEGGGAYNEQFF
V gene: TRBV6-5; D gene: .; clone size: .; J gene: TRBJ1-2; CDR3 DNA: TGTGCCAGCAGTTCCCCGCTGACAGAACTGAATGGCTACACCTTC; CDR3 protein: CASSSPLTELNGYTF
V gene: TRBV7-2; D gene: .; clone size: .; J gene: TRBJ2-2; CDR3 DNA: TGTGCCAGCAGCGAACACACCACCGGGGAGCTGTTTTTT; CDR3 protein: CASSEHTTGELFF
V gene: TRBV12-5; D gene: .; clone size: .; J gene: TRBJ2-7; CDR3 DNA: TGTGCTAGTGGTTTGGTAGAATCCGAGCAGTACTTC; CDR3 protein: CASGLVESEQYF
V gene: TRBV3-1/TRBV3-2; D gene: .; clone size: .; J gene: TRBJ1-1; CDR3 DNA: TGTGCCAGCAGCCAAGTTCGGGGAGCTGAAGCTTTCTTT; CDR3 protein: CASSQVRGAEAFF
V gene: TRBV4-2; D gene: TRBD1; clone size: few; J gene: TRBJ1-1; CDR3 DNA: TGTGCCAGCAGCTCCCAGACAGGGGGAAGTGAAGCTTTCTTT; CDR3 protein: CASSSQTGGSEAFF
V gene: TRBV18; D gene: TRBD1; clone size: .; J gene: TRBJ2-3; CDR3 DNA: TGTGCCAGCTCCGCGACAGGGGGCAAAGATACGCAGTATTTT; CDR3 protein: CASSATGGKDTQYF
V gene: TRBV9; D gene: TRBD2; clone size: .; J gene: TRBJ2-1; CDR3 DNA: TGTGCCAGCAGCGTAGCGTGGAGCGGGGGGGCCAATGATGAGCAGTTCTTC; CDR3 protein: CASSVAWSGGANDEQFF
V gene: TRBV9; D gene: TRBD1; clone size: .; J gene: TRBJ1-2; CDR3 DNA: TGTGCCAGCAGCGTAGGGACAGGGGGCTACACCTTC; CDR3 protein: CASSVGTGGYTF
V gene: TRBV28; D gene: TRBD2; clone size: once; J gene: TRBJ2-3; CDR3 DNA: TGTGCCAGCAGTTTACAGGGAGGGGATACGCAGTATTTT; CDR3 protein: CASSLQGGDTQYF
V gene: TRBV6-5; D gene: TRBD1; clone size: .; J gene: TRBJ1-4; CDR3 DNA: TGTGCCAGCAGTTCCACAGGGGAGGGGAATGAAAAACTGTTTTTT; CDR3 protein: CASSSTGEGNEKLFF
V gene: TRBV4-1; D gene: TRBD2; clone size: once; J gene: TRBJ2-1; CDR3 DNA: TGCGCCAGCAGTCGGGGGGTAGGCAATGAGCAGTTCTTC; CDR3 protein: CASSRGVGNEQFF
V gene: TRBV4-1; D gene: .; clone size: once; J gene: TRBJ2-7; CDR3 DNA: TGCGCCAGCAGCCGCGCATCCGGGACTCACTACGAGCAGTACTTC; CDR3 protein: CASSRASGTHYEQYF
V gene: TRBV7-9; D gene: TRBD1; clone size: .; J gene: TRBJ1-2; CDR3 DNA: TGTGCCAGCAGCCCTCAGGGGGACTATGGCTACACCTTC; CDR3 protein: CASSPQGDYGYTF
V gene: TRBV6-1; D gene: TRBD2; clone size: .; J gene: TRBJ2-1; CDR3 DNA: TGTGCCAGCGCCGCTAGCGGAATCTCCTACAATGAGCAGTTCTTC; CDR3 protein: CASAASGISYNEQFF
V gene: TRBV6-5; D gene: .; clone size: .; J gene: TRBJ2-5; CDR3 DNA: TGTGCCAGCACCGAAACTAGCTCCGGGGGGACCCAGTACTTC; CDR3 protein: CASTETSSGGTQYF
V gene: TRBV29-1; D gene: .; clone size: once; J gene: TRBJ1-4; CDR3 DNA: TGCAGCGTTGTCACCTCAGAAACTAATGAAAAACTGTTTTTT; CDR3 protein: CSVVTSETNEKLFF
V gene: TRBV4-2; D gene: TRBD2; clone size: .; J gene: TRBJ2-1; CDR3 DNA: TGTGCCAGCAGCCAAGATCTTGGGCGGGGGGGCGACAGTGAGCAGTTCTTC; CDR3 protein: CASSQDLGRGGDSEQFF
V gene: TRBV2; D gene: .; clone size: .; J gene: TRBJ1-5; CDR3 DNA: TGTGCCAGCAGCTCGGAGGACCTCAGAATCACAAATCAGCCCCAGCATTTT; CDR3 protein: CASSSEDLRITNQPQHF
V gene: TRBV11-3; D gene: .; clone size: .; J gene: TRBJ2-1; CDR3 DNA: TGTGCCAGCAGCTTCGGACTATCGAGCTCCTACAATGAGCAGTTCTTC; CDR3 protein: CASSFGLSSSYNEQFF
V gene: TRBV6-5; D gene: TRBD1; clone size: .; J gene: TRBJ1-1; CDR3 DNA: TGTGCCAGCAGTAGACAGGGGAACACTGAAGCTTTCTTT; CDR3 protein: CASSRQGNTEAFF
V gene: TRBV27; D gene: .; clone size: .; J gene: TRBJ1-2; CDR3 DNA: TGTGCCAGCAGAATCCGGGACGGTCTCTATGGCTACACCTTC; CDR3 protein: CASRIRDGLYGYTF
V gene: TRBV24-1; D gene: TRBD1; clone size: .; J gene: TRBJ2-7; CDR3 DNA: TGTGCCACCAGTGATCCCAGGACAGGGGCCTACGAGCAGTACTTC; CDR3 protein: CATSDPRTGAYEQYF
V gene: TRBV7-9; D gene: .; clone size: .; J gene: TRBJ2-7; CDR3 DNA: TGTGCCAGCAGCCGGGGGAGGTTAGGCGACGAGCAGTACTTC; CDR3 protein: CASSRGRLGDEQYF
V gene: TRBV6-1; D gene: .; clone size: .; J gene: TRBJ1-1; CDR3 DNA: TGTGCCAGCAGTGAAGGGCCCAGGGAAGCTTTCTTT; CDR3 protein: CASSEGPREAFF
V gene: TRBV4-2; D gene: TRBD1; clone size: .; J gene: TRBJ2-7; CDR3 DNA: TGTGCCAGCAGCCAATCCACAGGGGGTCCCTACGAGCAGTACTTC; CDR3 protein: CASSQSTGGPYEQYF
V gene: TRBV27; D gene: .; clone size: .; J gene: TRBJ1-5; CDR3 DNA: TGTGCCAGCAGTCAAATTAATAGGCCCCAGCATTTT; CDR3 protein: CASSQINRPQHF
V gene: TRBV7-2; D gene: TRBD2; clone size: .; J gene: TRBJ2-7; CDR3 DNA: TGTGCCAGCAGCTTAGAGGTTGCGGGAGTCCCCCTTCCCTACGAGCAGTACTTC; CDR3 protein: CASSLEVAGVPLPYEQYF
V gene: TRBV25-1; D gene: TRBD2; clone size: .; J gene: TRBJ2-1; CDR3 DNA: TGTGCCAGCAGTGAGGTGGCGGGGGGGACGGGTGAGCAGTTCTTC; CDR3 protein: CASSEVAGGTGEQFF
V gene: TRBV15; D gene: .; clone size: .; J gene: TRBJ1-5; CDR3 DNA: TGTGCCACCAGCAGAGGGGGGGATCAGCCCCAGCATTTT; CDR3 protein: CATSRGGDQPQHF
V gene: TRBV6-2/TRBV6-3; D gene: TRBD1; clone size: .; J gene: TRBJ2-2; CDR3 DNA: TGTGCCAGCAGTTACAACAGGGGCGCCGGGGAGCTGTTTTTT; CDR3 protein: CASSYNRGAGELFF
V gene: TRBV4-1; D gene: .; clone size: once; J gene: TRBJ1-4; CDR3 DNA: TGCGCCAGCAGCTACATATCGACGGCTGCAACTAATGAAAAACTGTTTTTT; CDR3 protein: CASSYISTAATNEKLFF
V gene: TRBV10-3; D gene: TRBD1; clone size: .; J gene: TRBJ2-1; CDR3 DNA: TGTGCCATCAGTGCTGACAGGGGGGCCTACAATGAGCAGTTCTTC; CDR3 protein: CAISADRGAYNEQFF
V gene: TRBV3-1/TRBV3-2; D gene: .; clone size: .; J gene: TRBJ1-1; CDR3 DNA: TGTGCCAGCAGCCAAGGATTCTCAGTATCCGGGGCTGAAGCTTTCTTT; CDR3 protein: CASSQGFSVSGAEAFF
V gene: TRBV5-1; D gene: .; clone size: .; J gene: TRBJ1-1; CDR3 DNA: TGCGCCACCAGGGACAACATGAACACTGAAGCTTTCTTT; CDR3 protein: CATRDNMNTEAFF
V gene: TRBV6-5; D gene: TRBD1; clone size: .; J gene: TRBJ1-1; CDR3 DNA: TGTGCCAGCGGAAGGACAGGGCGGACTGAAGCTTTCTTT; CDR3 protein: CASGRTGRTEAFF
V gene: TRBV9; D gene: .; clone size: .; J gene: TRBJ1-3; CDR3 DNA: TGTGCCAGCAGCGTATGGGGGGACACCATATATTTT; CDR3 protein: CASSVWGDTIYF
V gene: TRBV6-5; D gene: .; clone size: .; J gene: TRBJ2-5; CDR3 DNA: TGTGCCAGCAGTCGGCTCCTAGAGACCCAGTACTTC; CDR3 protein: CASSRLLETQYF
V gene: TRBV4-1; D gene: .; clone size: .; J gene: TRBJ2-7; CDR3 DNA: TGCGCCAGCAGCCAAGTCGGGAGGGGGCGGTGGTACGAGCAGTACTTC; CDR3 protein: CASSQVGRGRWYEQYF
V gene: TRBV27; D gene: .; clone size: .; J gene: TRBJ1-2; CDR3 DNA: TGTGCCAGCAGTTTAGGAGGGAGTGGGAATGGCTACACCTTC; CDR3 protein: CASSLGGSGNGYTF
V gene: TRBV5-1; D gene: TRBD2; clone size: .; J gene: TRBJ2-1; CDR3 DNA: TGCGCCAGCAGCTCCCGGACTAGCCATGAAAATGAGCAGTTCTTC; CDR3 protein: CASSSRTSHENEQFF